These 30 T cell receptor beta chains came from one sample sequenced in a study of cytomegalovirus exposure and HLA in healthy donors. Both 60 Vbeta primers and 13 Jbeta primers went into the PCR. The method was immunoSEQ multiplex PCR; TCRdb's version includes in-frame clones alone and lacks a portion of them. In the table there are 150,000 to 200,000 clones, about four fifths of which are singletons. Sequencing used PBMCs. These receptors all stem from a woman between 40 and 50 years old in good health and CMV-seronegative.

This clone was counted a single time. The rearrangement uses TRBV18 and TRBJ1-1, with 10 bases aligning to TRBD1. V dropped 5 bases and J dropped 2; count of bases not matched to a gene: 11. This CDR3 has 17 residues. Germline V gene sequence: CDR1 KGHSH, CDR2 LQKENI. The CDR3 region has the DNA TGTGCCAGCTCAGATTCCGGGACAGGGGCTTATAACACTGAAGCTTTCTTT. Amino acid sequence: CASSDSGTGAYNTEAFF.

A few counts support this clone. The chain is built from TRBV4-3 and TRBJ1-2; D is ambiguous. The V gene's germline CDR1 is LGHNA and CDR2 YSLEER. Trimming left V 0 bases short and J 0 bases short, with 8 bases between. The CDR3 contains 15 residues. DNA for the CDR3: TGCGCCAGCAGCCAAGAGAGGATTGCTAACTATGGCTACACCTTC. Residues: CASSQERIANYGYTF.

V and J are TRBV6-1 and TRBJ1-1; the match to TRBD1 covers 7 bases. J was trimmed by 3 bases and V by 4 bases; bases with no gene match: 5. CDR1 MNHNS and CDR2 SASEGT come from the germline V gene. The CDR3 sequence is 14 residues long. CDR3 nucleotides: TGTGCCAGCAGTGTAACAGGGGAACACACTGAAGCTTTCTTT. Protein: CASSVTGEHTEAFF.

This chain links TRBV6-1 with TRBJ2-2, with 11 bases fitting TRBD2. CDR1 MNHNS and CDR2 SASEGT come from the germline V gene. This CDR3 comprises 16 residues. V lost 2 bases to trimming and J lost 1 base; unmatched junction nucleotides: 0. The CDR3: CASSETSGRNTGELFF. CDR3 coding DNA: TGTGCCAGCAGTGAAACTAGCGGGAGGAACACCGGGGAGCTGTTTTTT.

This chain's CDR3 is CASSISYGASGNTIYF. The CDR3 bases are TGTGCCAGTAGTATAAGTTACGGAGCCTCTGGAAACACCATATATTTT. The chain has TRBV19 and TRBJ1-3; D gene unclear. Trimming cost V 2 bases and J 0 bases, with 11 bases left between them. CDR1 and CDR2 from the germline V gene are LNHDA and SQIVND (reference sequence). CDR3 length: 16 amino acids.

The chain links TRBV5-5 to TRBJ2-7; the match to TRBD2 covers 10 bases. This CDR3 spans 14 amino acids. The germline V gene has CDR1 SGHKS and CDR2 YYEKEE (reference sequence). V lost 4 bases to trimming and J lost 3 bases; unmatched junction nucleotides: 4. This CDR3 reads CASSPGLADYEQYV. The CDR3 DNA sequence: TGTGCCAGCAGCCCCGGACTAGCGGACTACGAGCAGTACGTC.

This sequence joins TRBV11-2 and TRBJ2-7, with a possible D match to TRBD2 (6 bases). Germline CDR1 reads SGHAT; CDR2 reads FQNNGV. V lost 5 bases and J lost 4, with 12 bases in between. The length of the CDR3 is 13 residues. CDR3 sequence (DNA): TGTGCCAGCAGCCCCCGACTAGGTTACGAGCAGTACGTC. Its protein is CASSPRLGYEQYV.

The V call is TRBV15, the J call TRBJ2-1, with TRBD2 matching over 11 bases. The V and J ends lost 4 bases and 6 bases, in that order; junction bases with no gene match: 5. CDR3 length: 15 amino acids. CDR1 and CDR2 from the germline V gene are LNHNV and YYDKDF (reference sequence). The CDR3 nucleotides read TGTGCCACCAGCAAGGGACTAGCGGTTGCCAATGAGCAGTTCTTC. It encodes CATSKGLAVANEQFF.

The chain links TRBV11-2 to TRBJ2-1, with 12 bases aligning to TRBD1. Germline V gene lookup returns CDR1 SGHAT and CDR2 FQNNGV. This CDR3 contains 16 residues. J lost 6 bases, V lost 1 base, and 4 bases had no gene match. The CDR3 protein is CASSLAGQGARNEQFF. The CDR3 nucleotides are TGTGCCAGCAGCTTAGCGGGACAGGGGGCGCGCAATGAGCAGTTCTTC. Full variable domain (remainder filled in from reference TRBV11-2 and TRBJ2-1): EAGVAQSPRYKIIEKRQSVAFWCNPISGHATLYWYQQILGQGPKLLIQFQNNGVVDDSQLPKDRFSAERLKGVDSTLKIQPAKLEDSAVYLCASSLAGQGARNEQFFGPGTRLTVL.

This clone occurred once. The chain couples TRBV4-3 to TRBJ1-2; no firm D call. V lost 4 bases to trimming and J lost 7 bases, with 19 bases between them. The CDR3 is 15 amino acids. Germline V gene lookup returns CDR1 LGHNA and CDR2 YSLEER. The CDR3 loop is CASSPSFRGQSGYTF. CDR3 DNA sequence: TGCGCCAGCAGCCCCTCCTTTAGAGGCCAGAGTGGCTACACCTTC.

J is TRBJ2-1 and V is TRBV15; the D is unclear. CDR1 is LNHNV, CDR2 YYDKDF, per germline (reference sequence). This CDR3 has 14 amino acids. Trimming took 0 bases from V and 7 from J, leaving 10 bases between them. This chain's CDR3 is CATSRDVSANEQFF. CDR3 nucleotides: TGTGCCACCAGCAGAGATGTCAGCGCTAATGAGCAGTTCTTC. Looking up the rest from reference TRBV15 and TRBJ2-1 gives the full variable domain: DAMVIQNPRYQVTQFGKPVTLSCSQTLNHNVMYWYQQKSSQAPKLLFHYYDKDFNNEADTPDNFQSRRPNTSFCFLDIRSPGLGDTAMYLCATSRDVSANEQFFGPGTRLTVL.

The chain has TRBV6-5 and TRBJ2-7; D gene ambiguous. The V gene lost 5 bases and the J gene lost 5 bases, with 7 bases spanning the gap. CDR1 and CDR2 from the germline V gene are MNHEY and SVGAGI. CDR3 length equals 11 residues. This CDR3 reads CASSRSDEQYF. CDR3 nucleotides: TGTGCCAGCAGTCGGTCGGACGAGCAGTACTTC.

About this clone: One end of the junction does not line up with germline, which may come from a read error. V usage is TRBV5-1 and J usage is TRBJ2-5; 7 nucleotides agree with TRBD2. The CDR3 loop spans 15 amino acids. Germline loops: CDR1 SGHRS, CDR2 YFSETQ. The CDR3 loop is CASSLGPSGQETRYF. The CDR3 nucleotides read TGCGCCAGCAGCTTGGGGCCTAGCGGACAAGAGACCCGGTACTTC.

This clone was recorded only once. The gene calls are TRBV4-3 and TRBJ2-1, with D tentatively TRBD2 (5 bases). The CDR3 has 18 amino acids. The germline V and J ends were trimmed by 0 bases and 4 bases, with 19 bases remaining between them. CDR1 and CDR2 from the germline V gene are LGHNA and YSLEER. CDR3 in amino acids: CASSQDWTGGPDYNEQFF. The CDR3 region has the DNA TGCGCCAGCAGCCAAGATTGGACCGGCGGGCCGGATTACAATGAGCAGTTCTTC.

This clone has just one count. The chain employs TRBV30 and TRBJ2-7; 12 nucleotides align to TRBD2. The CDR3 is made up of 14 amino acids. The junction had 3 bases not matched to a gene; V was cut back by 4 bases and J by 2 bases. Germline-derived CDR1 and CDR2 are GTSNPN and SVGIG (reference sequence). The CDR3 spells CAWNGLAGTYEQYF. Here the CDR3 DNA reads TGTGCCTGGAATGGACTAGCGGGAACCTACGAGCAGTACTTC.

This clone occurred once. This chain connects TRBV7-2 to TRBJ2-3; 8 bases match TRBD1. In germline, CDR1 is SGHTA, CDR2 FQGNSA. This CDR3 is 12 amino acids long. Germline trimming cut 4 bases from V and 9 bases from J; bases unmatched to any gene: 3. CDR3 DNA sequence: TGTGCCAGCAGCTGGACAGGGTCAACGCAGTATTTT. Protein: CASSWTGSTQYF.

This chain connects TRBV6-1 to TRBJ1-2; TRBD1 matches 7 bases. The CDR3 is 14 amino acids. Trimming took 5 bases from V and 0 from J; bases not matched to a gene: 3. From germline, CDR1 is MNHNS and CDR2 SASEGT. CDR3 sequence (DNA): TGTGCCAGCAGTCTACAGGGGACTAACTATGGCTACACCTTC. Its protein is CASSLQGTNYGYTF.

The V call is TRBV2, the J call TRBJ2-1; TRBD2 might be the D (6 bases). This CDR3 is built from 16 residues. V gave up 4 bases and J gave up 2 bases, with 15 bases separating them. Germline V gene sequence: CDR1 SNHLY, CDR2 FYNNEI. Here the CDR3 reads CASSAGYSGTYNEQFF. The CDR3, as DNA: TGTGCCAGCAGTGCCGGTTATAGCGGAACCTACAATGAGCAGTTCTTC.

V is TRBV7-2 and J is TRBJ2-7, with TRBD1 as a possible D gene (5 bases). The ends were cut back, 5 bases at V and 6 bases at J, with 17 bases in the middle. Germline lookup yields CDR1 SGHTA and CDR2 FQGNSA. The CDR3 covers 14 residues. The CDR3 sequence: CASSQEVGQREQYV. The CDR3 bases are TGTGCCAGCAGCCAAGAAGTGGGGCAACGCGAGCAGTACGTC.

The rearrangement joins TRBV18 to TRBJ1-5; 10 bases fit TRBD1. V was clipped by 5 bases and J by 7 bases; unmatched bases: 11. The V gene's germline CDR1 is KGHSH and CDR2 LQKENI. The CDR3 is 16 residues long. CDR3 sequence reads: CASSISGQGNKQPQHF. The CDR3 coding sequence is TGTGCCAGCTCAATTTCGGGACAGGGGAACAAACAGCCCCAGCATTTT.

The chain uses TRBV27 and TRBJ2-7, with a weak D call TRBD1 (6 bases). Trimming shortened V by 5 bases and J by 2 bases, and 16 bases separated the two germline ends. Germline V lookup: CDR1 MNHEY, CDR2 SMNVEV (reference sequence). This CDR3 spans 15 amino acids. CDR3: CASSPARQVPYEQYF. The CDR3 DNA sequence: TGTGCCAGCAGTCCCGCCCGACAGGTCCCCTACGAGCAGTACTTC.

The chain employs TRBV13 and TRBJ2-4, with D perhaps matching TRBD2 (6 bases). The CDR3 has 13 amino acids. Trimming left V 3 bases short and J 4 bases short, with 7 bases between. The germline gives CDR1 PRHDT, CDR2 FYEKMQ (reference sequence). The DNA of the CDR3 is TGTGCCAGCAGCTTGGCGGGGAAAAACATTCAGTACTTC. Its translation: CASSLAGKNIQYF.

The chain joins TRBV6-1 to TRBJ1-5; D is perhaps TRBD1 (5 bases). Trimming shortened V by 3 bases and J by 2 bases, and 11 bases separated the two germline ends. Germline V gene data show CDR1 as MNHNS and CDR2 as SASEGT. The CDR3 length is 15 residues. CDR3 DNA sequence: TGTGCCAGCAGTGACGGCAGGGCGGGCAATCAGCCCCAGCATTTT. Translating it yields CASSDGRAGNQPQHF.

The chain links TRBV5-1 to TRBJ2-3; 13 nucleotides match TRBD2. The V and J ends lost 1 base and 2 bases, in that order; junction bases with no gene match: 1. This CDR3 has 16 amino acids. Germline loops: CDR1 SGHRS, CDR2 YFSETQ. The chain's CDR3 is CASSLTSGRATDTQYF. The CDR3 nucleotides are TGCGCCAGCAGCTTGACTAGCGGGAGGGCCACAGATACGCAGTATTTT.

This CDR3 reads CASSVGQGAANEKLFF. The CDR3 nucleotides are TGTGCCAGCAGCGTAGGGCAGGGGGCGGCTAATGAAAAACTGTTTTTT. The J gene is TRBJ1-4, the V gene TRBV9, with TRBD1 matching 8 bases. This CDR3 has 16 amino acids. CDR1 is SGDLS, CDR2 YYNGEE, per germline. The V and J ends lost 0 bases and 3 bases, in that order; junction bases with no gene match: 4. Filled out from reference TRBV9 and TRBJ1-4, the complete variable domain reads DSGVTQTPKHLITATGQRVTLRCSPRSGDLSVYWYQQSLDQGLQFLIQYYNGEERAKGNILERFSAQQFPDLHSELNLSSLELGDSALYFCASSVGQGAANEKLFFGSGTQLSVL.

The CDR3 bases are TGTGCCAGCAGCTTAGGCCTAAGAGGGTCCAACACCATATATTTT. Encoded protein: CASSLGLRGSNTIYF. The chain couples TRBV13 to TRBJ1-3; no reliable D call. The CDR3 totals 15 residues. Germline assignment: CDR1 PRHDT and CDR2 FYEKMQ (reference sequence). Deletions cut 0 bases from V and 7 bases from J, with 13 bases between.

The V gene is TRBV11-3, the J gene TRBJ1-2, with TRBD1 identical over 8 bases. The CDR3 loop spans 13 amino acids. V trimming: 5 bases; J trimming: 8 bases; junction bases outside the gene matches: 7. The germline V gene has CDR1 SGHNT and CDR2 YENEEA. The CDR3 nucleotides are TGTGCCAGCAGCGACGGGGCAGGGGGCGGCTACACCTTC. Translated, it gives CASSDGAGGGYTF.

This chain joins TRBV19 and TRBJ1-2; 7 nucleotides agree with TRBD1. Looked up from germline, CDR1 is LNHDA and CDR2 is SQIVND (reference sequence). The CDR3 is 12 residues long. With 8 bases clipped from V and 4 bases from J, the junction kept 4 bases outside the gene matches. CDR3 coding DNA: TGTGCCAGTCACGCAGGGGGCTATGGCTACACCTTC. Its translation is CASHAGGYGYTF.

This clone was seen a few times. The chain employs TRBV4-3 and TRBJ2-1, with 12 bases lining up with TRBD2. The germline V gene has CDR1 LGHNA and CDR2 YSLEER. The trim removed 4 bases at V and 0 bases at J, leaving 13 bases unmatched. CDR3 size: 20 residues. DNA of the CDR3: TGCGCCAGCAGCCTACGCGCGGGACTAGCGGGCGACAGCTCCTACAATGAGCAGTTCTTC. This sequence encodes CASSLRAGLAGDSSYNEQFF.

The chain is built from TRBV6-5 and TRBJ2-5; 7 positions agree with TRBD1. The end of the DNA fits TRBJ2-7 better, so the J call may be wrong. This CDR3 is 15 amino acids long. Germline CDR1 reads MNHEY; CDR2 reads SVGAGI. CDR3 loop: CASRSSGTVSYEQYF. The DNA for the CDR3 is TGTGCCAGCAGATCCTCCGGGACAGTCTCCTACGAGCAGTACTTC.